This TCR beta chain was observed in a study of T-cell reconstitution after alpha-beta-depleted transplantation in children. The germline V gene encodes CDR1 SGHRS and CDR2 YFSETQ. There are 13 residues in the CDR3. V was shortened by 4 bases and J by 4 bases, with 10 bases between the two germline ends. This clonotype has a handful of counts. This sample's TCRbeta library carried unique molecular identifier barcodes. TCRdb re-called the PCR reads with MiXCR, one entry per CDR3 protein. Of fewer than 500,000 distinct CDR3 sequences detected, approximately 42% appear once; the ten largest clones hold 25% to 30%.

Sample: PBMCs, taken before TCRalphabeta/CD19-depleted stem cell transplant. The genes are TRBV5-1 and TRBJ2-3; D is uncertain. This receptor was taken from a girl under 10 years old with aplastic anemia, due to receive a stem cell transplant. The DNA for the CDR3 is TGCGCCAGCAGCCGCCGAGAGTCAGATACGCAGTATTTT. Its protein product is CASSRRESDTQYF. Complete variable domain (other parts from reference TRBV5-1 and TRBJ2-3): KAGVTQTPRYLIKTRGQQVTLSCSPISGHRSVSWYQQTPGQGLQFLFEYFSETQRNKGNFPGRFSGRQFSNSRSEMNVSTLELGDSALYLCASSRRESDTQYFGPGTRLTVL.